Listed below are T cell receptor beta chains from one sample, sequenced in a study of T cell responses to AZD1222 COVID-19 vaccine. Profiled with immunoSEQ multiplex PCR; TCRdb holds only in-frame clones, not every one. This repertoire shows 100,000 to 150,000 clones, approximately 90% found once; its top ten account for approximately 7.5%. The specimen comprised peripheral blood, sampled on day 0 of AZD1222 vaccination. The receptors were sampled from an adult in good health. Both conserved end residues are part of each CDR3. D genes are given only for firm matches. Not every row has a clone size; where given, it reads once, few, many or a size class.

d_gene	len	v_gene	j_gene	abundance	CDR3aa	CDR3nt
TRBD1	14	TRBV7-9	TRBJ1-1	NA	CASSPGTENTEAFF	TGTGCCAGCAGCCCCGGGACAGAGAACACTGAAGCTTTCTTT
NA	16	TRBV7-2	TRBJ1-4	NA	CASSKVQVGVNEKLFF	TGTGCCAGCAGCAAAGTGCAAGTAGGAGTTAATGAAAAACTGTTTTTT
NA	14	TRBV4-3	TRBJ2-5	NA	CASSQDVGIGTQYF	TGCGCCAGCAGCCAAGATGTGGGAATTGGGACCCAGTACTTC
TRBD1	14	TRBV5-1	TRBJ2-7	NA	CASSPDRGLYEQYF	TGCGCCAGCAGCCCGGACAGGGGGCTCTACGAGCAGTACTTC
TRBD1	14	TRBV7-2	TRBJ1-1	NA	CASSQTGGGTEAFF	TGTGCCAGCAGCCAAACAGGGGGAGGCACTGAAGCTTTCTTT
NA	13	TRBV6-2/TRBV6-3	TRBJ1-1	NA	CASSYTLNTEAFF	TGTGCCAGCAGTTACACGCTGAACACTGAAGCTTTCTTT
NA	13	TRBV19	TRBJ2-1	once	CASSIALGNEQFF	TGTGCCAGTAGTATAGCCCTAGGCAATGAGCAGTTCTTC
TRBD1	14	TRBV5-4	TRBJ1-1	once	CASSPGGGQGEAFF	TGTGCCAGCAGCCCGGGGGGGGGACAGGGTGAAGCTTTCTTT
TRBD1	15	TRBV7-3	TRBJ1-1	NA	CASSLTGTGNTEAFF	TGTGCCAGCAGCTTAACCGGGACAGGGAACACTGAAGCTTTCTTT
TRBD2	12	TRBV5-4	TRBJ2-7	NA	CASSISGGEQYF	TGTGCCAGCAGCATCTCGGGGGGGGAGCAGTACTTC
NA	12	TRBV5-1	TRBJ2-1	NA	CASSEPADEQFF	TGCGCCAGCAGTGAGCCGGCGGATGAGCAGTTCTTC
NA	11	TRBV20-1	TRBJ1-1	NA	CSANGRTEAFF	TGCAGTGCCAATGGGAGGACTGAAGCTTTCTTT
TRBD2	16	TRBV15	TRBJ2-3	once	CATSPSSGTSTDTQYF	TGTGCCACCAGCCCCTCTAGCGGAACTAGCACAGATACGCAGTATTTT
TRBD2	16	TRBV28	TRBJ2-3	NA	CASSGTGLADTDTQYF	TGTGCCAGCAGTGGTACCGGACTAGCGGACACAGATACGCAGTATTTT
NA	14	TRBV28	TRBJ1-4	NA	CASSFQGLNEKLFF	TGTGCCAGCAGTTTTCAGGGCCTTAATGAAAAACTGTTTTTT
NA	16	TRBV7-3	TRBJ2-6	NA	CASSLIPSSGANVLTF	TGTGCCAGCAGCTTAATCCCTTCCTCTGGGGCCAACGTCCTGACTTTC
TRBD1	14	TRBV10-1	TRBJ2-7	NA	CASSLGQVSYEQYF	TGCGCCAGCAGTCTCGGACAGGTCTCCTACGAGCAGTACTTC
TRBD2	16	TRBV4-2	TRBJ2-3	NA	CASSLGTSGPTDTQYF	TGTGCCAGCAGCCTTGGGACTAGCGGGCCCACAGATACGCAGTATTTT
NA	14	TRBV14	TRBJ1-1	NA	CASSQDLTGTEAFF	TGTGCCAGCAGCCAAGATCTGACGGGCACTGAAGCTTTCTTT
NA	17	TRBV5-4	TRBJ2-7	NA	CASSLGPSGADIYEQYF	TGTGCCAGCAGCTTGGGACCCTCGGGGGCCGACATCTACGAGCAGTACTTC
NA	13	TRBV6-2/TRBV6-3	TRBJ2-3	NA	CASSGGLRDTQYF	TGTGCCAGCAGTGGGGGGCTCCGGGATACGCAGTATTTT
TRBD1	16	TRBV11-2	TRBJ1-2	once	CASSPRDRGLSYGYTF	TGTGCCAGCAGCCCACGGGACAGGGGGCTTAGTTATGGCTACACCTTC
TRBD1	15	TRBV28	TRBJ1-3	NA	CASSSNRGLGNTIYF	TGTGCCAGCAGTTCAAACAGGGGGCTAGGAAACACCATATATTTT
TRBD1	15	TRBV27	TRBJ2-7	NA	CASSLKDRGPYEQYF	TGTGCCAGCAGTTTAAAGGACAGGGGGCCCTACGAGCAGTACTTC
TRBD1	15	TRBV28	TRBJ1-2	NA	CASSSLDRGQNGYTF	TGTGCCAGCAGTTCTCTCGACAGGGGGCAGAACGGCTACACCTTC
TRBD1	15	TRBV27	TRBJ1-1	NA	CASSSSQTGQTEAFF	TGTGCCAGCAGTTCCTCCCAAACGGGACAGACTGAAGCTTTCTTT
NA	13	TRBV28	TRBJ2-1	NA	CASETALASRLFF	TGTGCCAGCGAAACTGCGCTAGCGAGTCGGTTGTTCTTC
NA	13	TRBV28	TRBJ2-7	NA	CASSFGVSYEQYF	TGTGCCAGCAGTTTCGGGGTCTCCTACGAGCAGTACTTC
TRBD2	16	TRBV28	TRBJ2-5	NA	CASSPRLAGYSTAQYF	TGTGCCAGCAGCCCGAGACTAGCGGGGTATTCCACGGCCCAGTACTTC
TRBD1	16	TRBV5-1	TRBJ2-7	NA	CASSKGDRVVAYEQYF	TGCGCCAGCAGCAAGGGGGACAGGGTAGTGGCCTACGAGCAGTACTTC
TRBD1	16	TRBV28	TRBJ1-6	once	CASSLRGRSSNSPLHF	TGTGCCAGCAGTTTAAGGGGGCGCAGTAGTAATTCACCCCTCCACTTT
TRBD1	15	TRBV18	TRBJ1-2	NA	CASSPVETGADQNTF	TGTGCCAGCTCACCTGTTGAGACAGGGGCCGATCAGAATACCTTC
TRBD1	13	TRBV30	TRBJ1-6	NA	CAWIADRGKPLHF	TGTGCCTGGATAGCGGACAGGGGCAAACCCCTCCACTTT
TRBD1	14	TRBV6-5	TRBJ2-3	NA	CASRVGQGADTQYF	TGTGCCAGCAGGGTGGGACAGGGGGCAGATACGCAGTATTTT
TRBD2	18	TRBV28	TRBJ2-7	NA	CASSSTPEGLAVTYEQYF	TGTGCCAGCAGTTCCACTCCGGAGGGACTAGCGGTTACCTACGAGCAGTACTTC
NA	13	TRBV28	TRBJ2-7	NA	CASSLYTYYEQYF	TGTGCCAGCAGTTTGTACACGTACTACGAGCAGTACTTC
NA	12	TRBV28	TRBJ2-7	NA	CASSEPTYEQYF	TGTGCCAGTAGCGAACCAACCTACGAGCAGTACTTC
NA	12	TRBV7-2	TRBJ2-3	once	CASSPRQEAQYF	TGTGCCAGCAGCCCCCGACAAGAGGCGCAGTATTTT
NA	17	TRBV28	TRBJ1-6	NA	CASSFPGGSSYNSPLHF	TGTGCCAGCAGTTTCCCGGGGGGTAGCTCCTATAATTCACCCCTCCACTTT
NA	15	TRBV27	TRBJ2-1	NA	CASPDWRPLWNEQFF	TGTGCCAGTCCAGACTGGCGGCCTCTATGGAATGAGCAGTTCTTC
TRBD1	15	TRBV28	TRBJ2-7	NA	CASRGTDRATYEQYF	TGTGCCAGCAGGGGAACGGACAGGGCAACCTACGAGCAGTACTTC
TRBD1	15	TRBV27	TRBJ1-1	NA	CASSSPGQGTTEAFF	TGTGCCAGCAGTTCACCGGGACAGGGAACCACTGAAGCTTTCTTT
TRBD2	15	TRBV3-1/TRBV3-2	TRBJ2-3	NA	CASSQSGRAADTQYF	TGTGCCAGCAGCCAGAGCGGGAGGGCGGCAGATACGCAGTATTTT
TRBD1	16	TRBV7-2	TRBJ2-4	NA	CASSATGGATKNIQYF	TGTGCCAGCAGCGCAACAGGGGGCGCGACCAAAAACATTCAGTACTTC
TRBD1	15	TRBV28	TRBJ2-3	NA	CASTPHRGPADTQYF	TGTGCCAGCACGCCCCACAGGGGTCCCGCAGATACGCAGTATTTT
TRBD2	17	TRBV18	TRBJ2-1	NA	CASSPAGGRSSYNEQFF	TGTGCCAGCTCTCCAGCGGGAGGCCGCAGCTCCTACAATGAGCAGTTCTTC